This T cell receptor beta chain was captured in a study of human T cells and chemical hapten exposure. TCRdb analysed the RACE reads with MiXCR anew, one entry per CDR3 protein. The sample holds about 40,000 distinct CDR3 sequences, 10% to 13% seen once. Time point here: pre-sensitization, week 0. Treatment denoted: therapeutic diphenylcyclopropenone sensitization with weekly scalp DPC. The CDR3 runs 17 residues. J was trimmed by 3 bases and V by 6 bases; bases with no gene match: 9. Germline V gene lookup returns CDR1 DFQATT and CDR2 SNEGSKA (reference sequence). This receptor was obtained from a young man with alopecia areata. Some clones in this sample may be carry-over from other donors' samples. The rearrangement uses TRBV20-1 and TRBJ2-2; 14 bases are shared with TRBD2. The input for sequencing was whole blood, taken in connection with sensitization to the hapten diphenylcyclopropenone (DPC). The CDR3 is CSAPGTSGRGDTGELFF. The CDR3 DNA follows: TGCAGTGCCCCCGGGACTAGCGGGAGAGGGGACACCGGGGAGCTGTTTTTT.